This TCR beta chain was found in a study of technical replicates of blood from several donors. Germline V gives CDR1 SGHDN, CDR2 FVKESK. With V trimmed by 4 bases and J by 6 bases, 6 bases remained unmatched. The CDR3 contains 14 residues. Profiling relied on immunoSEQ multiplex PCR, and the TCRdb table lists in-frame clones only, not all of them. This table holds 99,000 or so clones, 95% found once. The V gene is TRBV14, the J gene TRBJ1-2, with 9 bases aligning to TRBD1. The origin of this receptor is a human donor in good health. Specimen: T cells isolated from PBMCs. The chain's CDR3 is CASSLWDRVDGYTF. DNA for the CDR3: TGTGCCAGCAGCCTCTGGGACAGGGTGGATGGCTACACCTTC.